These 9 T cell receptor beta chains share one sample of origin, sequenced in a study of T cell responses to AZD1222 COVID-19 vaccine. The assay was immunoSEQ multiplex PCR, and TCRdb's table has in-frame clones only and misses some. Of approximately 200,000 clones listed, approximately 94% are singletons. The input for sequencing was peripheral blood, taken 28 days after the second dose of the MenACWY control vaccine. The origin of the receptors is an adult who received the MenACWY meningococcal vaccine as a control.

The CDR3 is CAWSVGSNTEAFF. In DNA, the CDR3 is TGTGCCTGGAGTGTTGGATCGAACACTGAAGCTTTCTTT. This chain links TRBV30 with TRBJ1-1; D not resolved. V shed 0 bases and J shed 1 base, with 6 bases lying between them. The CDR3 runs 13 residues. Germline values: CDR1 GTSNPN, CDR2 SVGIG (reference sequence).

The chain carries TRBV21-1 and TRBJ1-2. TRBV21-1 is labeled a pseudogene. The CDR3 is 14 amino acids. CDR3 loop: CASSKERLNYGYTF. In DNA form, the CDR3 reads TGTGCCAGCAGCAAAGAACGGTTAAACTATGGCTACACCTTC.

The chain carries TRBV15 and TRBJ2-1; 7 positions agree with TRBD2. V shed 0 bases, J shed 8 bases, and the junction held 7 bases outside the gene matches. There are 15 residues in the CDR3. The germline CDR1 and CDR2 sequences are LNHNV and YYDKDF (reference sequence). In DNA form, the CDR3 reads TGTGCCACCAGCAGAGATTATGGGGGGGTCCATGAGCAGTTCTTC. Its protein is CATSRDYGGVHEQFF.

In this sample, this clone turned up once. This chain joins TRBV11-2 and TRBJ1-1; a possible D gene is TRBD1 (6 bases). V lost 2 bases and J 9 bases, leaving 13 bases between the germline ends. The CDR3 contains 13 residues. Germline-derived CDR1 and CDR2 are SGHAT and FQNNGV. CDR3 sequence: CASSLNSDSKAFF. CDR3 nucleotide sequence: TGTGCCAGCAGCTTAAATTCGGACAGTAAAGCTTTCTTT.

This clone was counted a single time. The chain couples TRBV4-1 to TRBJ2-2, with 8 bases aligning to TRBD1. V lost 0 bases, J lost 5 bases, and 2 bases stayed unmatched. The CDR3 has 15 residues. In germline, CDR1 is MGHRA, CDR2 YSYEKL. CDR3 region: CASSQETGVTGELFF. In nucleotides, the CDR3 is TGCGCCAGCAGCCAAGAGACAGGGGTTACCGGGGAGCTGTTTTTT.

This clone was observed a handful of times. The rearrangement joins TRBV6-5 to TRBJ1-1; 7 bases map to TRBD1. CDR3 length: 12 amino acids. The germline V gene has CDR1 MNHEY and CDR2 SVGAGI. Trimming at V came to 5 bases and at J to 8 bases, leaving 5 bases not matched to a gene. The CDR3 sequence is CASSTGAPEAFF. The CDR3 DNA sequence: TGTGCCAGCAGTACAGGGGCGCCAGAAGCTTTCTTT.

In this sample, this clone turned up once. The genes are TRBV6-2 or TRBV6-3 and TRBJ1-2; no clear D gene. CDR1 is MNHEY, CDR2 SVGEGT, per germline. Between the trimmed V and J ends, which lost 5 bases and 10 bases, there was a span of 20 bases. This CDR3 contains 14 residues. The CDR3: CASSRLGPQGDYTF. CDR3 sequence (DNA): TGTGCCAGCAGTCGTCTCGGGCCACAAGGTGACTACACCTTC.

This chain links TRBV28 with TRBJ1-2, with TRBD1 identical over 8 bases. Germline V gene lookup returns CDR1 MDHEN and CDR2 SYDVKM. The CDR3 runs 13 residues. V was clipped by 7 bases and J by 3 bases; unmatched bases: 4. The CDR3 region has the DNA TGTGCCAGCACCGTGACAGGGGACTATGGCTACACCTTC. Amino acid sequence: CASTVTGDYGYTF.

The rearrangement joins TRBV27 to TRBJ1-2; D uncertain. CDR1 is MNHEY, CDR2 SMNVEV, per germline (reference sequence). Trimming took off 6 bases at V and 5 bases at J, with 13 bases between the two ends. This CDR3 region has 13 residues. CDR3 bases: TGTGCCAGCAGAAAGCCCAGCTCTTATGGCTACACCTTC. Its translation is CASRKPSSYGYTF.